The clone carrying this TCR beta chain was picked up a small number of times. Its antigen is currently unknown. The data stem from a study of STAT5B mutations in CD4+ large granular lymphocyte leukemia. Assay: immunoSEQ multiplex PCR; the TCRdb copy retains only in-frame clones and omits some. The repertoire includes approximately 35,000 clones, about four fifths of them detected once, and roughly 2% sits in the top ten. Overall study results and limits: Higher CD4+ than CD8+ T-LGLL clonality might reflect small sample size.

With 4 bases clipped from V and 5 bases from J, the junction kept 4 bases outside the gene matches. CDR3 length equals 13 residues. The germline V gene has CDR1 GTSNPN and CDR2 SVGIG (reference sequence). The J gene is TRBJ1-1, the V gene TRBV30, with 10 bases matching TRBD1. The TCR originated in a human donor in good health. Sequences were obtained from CD4+ T cells from blood buffy coats. In DNA, the CDR3 is TGTGCCTGGACGGACAGGGGGGGAACTGAAGCTTTCTTT. Translated: CAWTDRGGTEAFF.